This T cell receptor beta chain was sequenced during a study of identical twins. The CDR3 loop spans 13 amino acids. V shed 5 bases and J 9 bases; nucleotides not matched to a gene: 4. CDR1 is MGHRA, CDR2 YSYEKL, per germline. A template switching step contributed a universal primer site, while unique molecular identifiers were present in the cDNA. TCRdb reprocessed the 5' RACE reads with MiXCR, giving one entry per CDR3 protein. This table holds around 550,000 distinct CDR3 sequences, about 16% found once. The sample holds a few counts of this clonotype. What it recognizes is unknown. Study-level results: Sharing of beta out-of-frame sequences by twins showed a weaker excess.

Everyone who donated was a healthy Caucasian. The data were also submitted as part of a second study, on yellow fever vaccine responses in identical twins.

This clonotype was obtained from a woman between 18 and 29 years old in good health. The specimen sequenced was CD4+ T cells sorted from blood. V usage is TRBV4-1 and J usage is TRBJ2-5, with 12 bases fitting TRBD2. The CDR3: CASSTRLAGAQYF. The CDR3 bases are TGCGCCAGCAGCACCCGACTAGCGGGGGCCCAGTACTTC.